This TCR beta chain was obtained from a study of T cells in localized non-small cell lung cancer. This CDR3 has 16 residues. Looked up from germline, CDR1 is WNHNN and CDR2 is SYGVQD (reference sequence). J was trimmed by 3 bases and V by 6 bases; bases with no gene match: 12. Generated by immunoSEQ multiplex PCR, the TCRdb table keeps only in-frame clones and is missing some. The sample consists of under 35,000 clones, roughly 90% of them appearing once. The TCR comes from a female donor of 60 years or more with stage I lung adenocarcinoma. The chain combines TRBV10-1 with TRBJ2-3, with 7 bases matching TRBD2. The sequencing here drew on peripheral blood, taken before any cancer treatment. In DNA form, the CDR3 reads TGCGCCAGCAGCCCGCCGCAAGGAGCGGGGACAGATACGCAGTATTTT. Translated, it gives CASSPPQGAGTDTQYF.